In its sample, the clone carrying this T cell receptor beta chain was seen many times. What it recognizes is unknown. Read sequence stops 3 residues before the CDR3 end, and the germline J gene provides the missing end. This CDR3 has 14 residues. Trimming took 4 bases from V and 8 from J; bases not matched to a gene: 6. Looked up from germline, CDR1 is SGHDT and CDR2 is YYEEEE. Both groups were predominantly of Caucasian heritage. Heparinized whole blood, about 4.5 to 9 ml, came from each donor. This sample is drawn from a study of T cell clonality in common variable immunodeficiency. Study-level findings and limits: TCRbeta clonality was increased in CVID versus healthy controls. Fewer deletions and N-nucleotide insertions were reportedly seen in common variable immunodeficiency TCR beta sequences.

Sequenced by immunoSEQ multiplex PCR; TCRdb stores in-frame clones only, minus some. In total the sample includes about 52,000 clones, none of them seen once. This sequence joins TRBV5-6 and TRBJ1-6; 7 positions agree with TRBD1. This TCR was recovered from a person aged 18 to 70 in good health. Sequenced input: peripheral blood mononuclear cells. Partial CDR3 DNA: TGTGCCAGCAGCCTTAACAGGGGTGATTCACCC. Its translation: CASSLNRGDSP. The complete CDR3 sequence is CASSLNRGDSPLHF.